This T cell receptor beta chain was observed in a study of memory CD4+ T cells and cytomegalovirus serostatus. Across the whole study: Donors were healthy Belgian adults, under 10 CMV seropositive and 24 seronegative. Study findings and constraints: The CMV-associated TCR signature appears largely within the CD4+ memory repertoire.

Single viable CD3+CD4+CD8-CD45RO+ cells were sorted as the memory CD4+ T cells. TCRdb's copy holds only in-frame clones and misses some; the assay was immunoSEQ multiplex PCR. The table lists over 75,000 clones, 75% to 85% of them singletons. About this clone: Its antigen is undetermined.

Germline CDR1 and CDR2: SGHVS and FQNEAQ. The CDR3 spans 14 residues. Trimming took 1 base from V and 4 from J, leaving 8 bases between them. The TCR comes from an adult in good health and CMV-seropositive. Sequenced material: memory CD4+ T cells from blood. The chain employs TRBV7-8 and TRBJ1-3; D ambiguous. The CDR3, as DNA: TGTGCCAGCAGCTTAGTTGGTCGGGGAAACACCATATATTTT. It codes for CASSLVGRGNTIYF.